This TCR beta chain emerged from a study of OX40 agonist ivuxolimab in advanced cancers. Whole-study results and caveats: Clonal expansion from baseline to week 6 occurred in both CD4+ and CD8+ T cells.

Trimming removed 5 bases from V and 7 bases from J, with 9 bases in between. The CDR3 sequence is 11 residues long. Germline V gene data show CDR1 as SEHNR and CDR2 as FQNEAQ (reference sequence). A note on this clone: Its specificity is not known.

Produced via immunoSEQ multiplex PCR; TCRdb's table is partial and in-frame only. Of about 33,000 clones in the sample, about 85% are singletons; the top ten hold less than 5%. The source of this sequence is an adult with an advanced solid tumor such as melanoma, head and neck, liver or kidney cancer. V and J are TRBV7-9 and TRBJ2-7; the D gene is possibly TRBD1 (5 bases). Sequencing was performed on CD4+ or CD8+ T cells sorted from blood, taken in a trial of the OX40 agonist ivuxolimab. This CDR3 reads CASSRTGEQYF. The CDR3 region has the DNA TGTGCCAGCAGCCGAACAGGAGAGCAGTACTTC.